This TCR beta chain was captured in a study of blood T cell repertoires in COVID-19. Study background: Acute and convalescent COVID-19 specimens originated in the United States, Italy and Spain.

How the authors handled the data: Amplification of reference gene primers provided the estimated nucleated cell counts. Using immunoSEQ multiplex PCR, the repertoire was profiled, and TCRdb retains in-frame clones only, with some absent. V, J and clone size were drawn from that table, and D and trimming were deduced from the DNA. The data contain 250,000 to 300,000 clones, about nine tenths of them singletons. Trimming took 0 bases from V and 2 from J, leaving 9 bases between them. The CDR3 is 14 residues long. The V gene's germline CDR1 is SGHKS and CDR2 YYEKEE (reference sequence). Participant reports of clinical history set cohort assignment.

The sequence came from a woman aged 40 to 55 who had recovered from COVID-19. The specimen was PBMCs or T cells enriched from blood (not recorded which). The chain carries TRBV5-5 and TRBJ2-7; tentative D call: TRBD1 (6 bases). The CDR3 region has the DNA TGTGCCAGCAGCTTGGTGGCAGGGGCCTACGAGCAGTACTTC. This translates into CASSLVAGAYEQYF.